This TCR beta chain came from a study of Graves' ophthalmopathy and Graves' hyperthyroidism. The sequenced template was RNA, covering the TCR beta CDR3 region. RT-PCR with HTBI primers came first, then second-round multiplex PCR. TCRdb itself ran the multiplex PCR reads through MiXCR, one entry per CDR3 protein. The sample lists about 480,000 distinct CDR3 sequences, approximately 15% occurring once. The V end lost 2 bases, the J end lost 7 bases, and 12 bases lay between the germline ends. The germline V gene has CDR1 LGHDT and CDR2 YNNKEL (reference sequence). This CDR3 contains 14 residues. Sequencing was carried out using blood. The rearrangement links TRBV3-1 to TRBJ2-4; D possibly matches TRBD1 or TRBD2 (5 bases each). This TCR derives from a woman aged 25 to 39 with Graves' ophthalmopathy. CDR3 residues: CASSQRDGMNIQYF. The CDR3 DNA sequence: TGTGCCAGCAGCCAACGGGACGGGATGAACATTCAGTACTTC.